The text below deals with one T cell receptor beta chain. As yet, its antigen is unknown. J lost 9 bases, V lost 1 base, and 7 bases had no gene match. The CDR3 spans 14 residues. Looked up from germline, CDR1 is MNHNS and CDR2 is SASEGT. Produced via immunoSEQ multiplex PCR; TCRdb's table is partial and in-frame only. The sample holds fewer than 10,000 clones, roughly nine tenths seen once. This record comes from a study of STAT3 mutations in large granular lymphocyte leukemia. Findings and limits, study-wide: Some patients had persisting codominant clonotypes that could mask small clones. All newly emerging clones after therapy were STAT3 wild type. Every T-LGLL patient had at least one immunodominant TCRbeta clonotype. Samples missed the first appearance of the clone.

This TCR came from a man older than 75 with T-cell large granular lymphocyte leukemia. Some clones in this sample may be carry-over from other donors' samples. The material sequenced was peripheral blood mononuclear cells. This chain joins TRBV6-1 and TRBJ1-2; 8 nucleotides line up with TRBD1. CDR3 residues: CASSEGGTGGSYTF. The CDR3 DNA follows: TGTGCCAGCAGTGAAGGGGGGACAGGCGGCAGCTACACCTTC.